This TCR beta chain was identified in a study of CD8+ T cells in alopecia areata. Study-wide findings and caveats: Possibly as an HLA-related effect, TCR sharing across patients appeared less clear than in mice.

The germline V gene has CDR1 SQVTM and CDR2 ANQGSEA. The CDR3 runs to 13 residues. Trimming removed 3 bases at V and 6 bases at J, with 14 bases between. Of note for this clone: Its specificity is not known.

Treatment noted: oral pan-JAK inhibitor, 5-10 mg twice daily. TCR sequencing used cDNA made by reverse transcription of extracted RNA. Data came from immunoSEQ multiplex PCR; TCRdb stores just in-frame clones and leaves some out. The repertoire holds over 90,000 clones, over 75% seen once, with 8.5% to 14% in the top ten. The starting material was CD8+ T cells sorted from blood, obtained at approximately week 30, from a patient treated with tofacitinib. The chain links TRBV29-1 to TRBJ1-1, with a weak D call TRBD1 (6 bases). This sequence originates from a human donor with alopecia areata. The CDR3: CSVEGGQPSEAFF. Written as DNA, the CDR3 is TGCAGCGTTGAGGGAGGACAGCCCTCTGAAGCTTTCTTT.